The clone carrying this TCR beta chain was recorded once. Trimming shortened V by 6 bases and J by 1 base, and 12 bases separated the two germline ends. This CDR3 region has 14 residues. CDR1 and CDR2 from the germline V gene are MNHEY and SVGAGI. The sample belongs to a study of blood T cell repertoires in COVID-19. Whole-study context: Some COVID-19 samples were acute and others convalescent; all came from the United States, Italy and Spain. PBMCs, B-cell-depleted T cells, or T cells provided the cDNA or gDNA that made up the material.

The data were produced by immunoSEQ multiplex PCR, yet TCRdb's version contains in-frame clones alone and is incomplete. The sample has fewer than 50,000 clones; roughly 82% are singletons. The sequence was collected from a human donor in a cohort sampled during active COVID-19. V usage is TRBV6-5 and J usage is TRBJ2-5, with TRBD2 as a possible D gene (6 bases). Sequenced sample: peripheral blood. The CDR3 nucleotides read TGTGCCAGCAGCCTAGGGACTCTCCAAGAGACCCAGTACTTC. Protein product: CASSLGTLQETQYF.